One sample yielded the 17 T cell receptor beta chains listed below, sequenced in a study of OX40 agonist ivuxolimab in advanced cancers. The table came from immunoSEQ multiplex PCR; TCRdb's copy has only in-frame clones and leaves some out. The sample holds about 67,000 clones, about 89% seen once. The specimen comprised CD4+ or CD8+ T cells sorted from blood, sampled in a trial of the OX40 agonist ivuxolimab. The receptors stem from an adult with an advanced solid tumor such as melanoma, head and neck, liver or kidney cancer.

The CDR3 nucleotides read TGCGCCAGCAGCTTGGGGGGACAGGGAATCTACGAGCAGTACTTC. This codes for CASSLGGQGIYEQYF. This chain links TRBV5-1 with TRBJ2-7; 9 bases align to TRBD1. This CDR3 has 15 residues. Germline loops: CDR1 SGHRS, CDR2 YFSETQ. V was clipped by 0 bases and J by 3 bases; unmatched bases: 4. Looking up the rest from reference TRBV5-1 and TRBJ2-7 gives the full variable domain: KAGVTQTPRYLIKTRGQQVTLSCSPISGHRSVSWYQQTPGQGLQFLFEYFSETQRNKGNFPGRFSGRQFSNSRSEMNVSTLELGDSALYLCASSLGGQGIYEQYFGPGTRLTVT.

The J gene is TRBJ2-2, the V gene TRBV7-6; perhaps TRBD2 as D (7 bases). The CDR3 consists of 17 residues. V was clipped by 5 bases and J by 6 bases, with 22 bases between them. Germline CDR1 SGHVS, CDR2 FNYEAQ. Here the CDR3 DNA reads TGTGCCAGCAGCCTAGAAGATAGGGGGGGCTGGTCCGGGGAGCTGTTTTTT. As protein: CASSLEDRGGWSGELFF.

The rearrangement uses TRBV19 and TRBJ2-4; D unresolved. CDR3 size: 13 residues. V was clipped by 3 bases and J by 8 bases, with 11 bases between them. The germline CDR1 and CDR2 sequences are LNHDA and SQIVND (reference sequence). CDR3 sequence reads: CASSMQKKDIQYF. The CDR3 DNA reads as TGTGCCAGTAGTATGCAGAAAAAGGACATTCAGTACTTC.

The sample holds a few counts of this clone. The gene calls are TRBV5-1 and TRBJ1-2, with a weak D call TRBD1 (6 bases). The CDR3 spans 13 residues. The V end was cut by 0 bases, the J end by 4 bases, with 7 bases between. Germline loops: CDR1 SGHRS, CDR2 YFSETQ. CDR3 in amino acids: CASSLDRVYGYTF. The CDR3 DNA sequence: TGCGCCAGCAGCTTGGACAGGGTCTATGGCTACACCTTC.

The chain recombines TRBV18 with TRBJ1-5; 11 bases fit TRBD1. The CDR3 has 17 residues. Germline V gene data show CDR1 as KGHSH and CDR2 as LQKENI. Unmatched junction bases numbered 4, after V lost 3 bases and J lost 0 bases. The CDR3 spells CASSPGQGDYSNQPQHF. As DNA, the CDR3 is TGTGCCAGCTCACCGGGACAGGGGGATTATAGCAATCAGCCCCAGCATTTT.

The chain has TRBV11-2 and TRBJ2-5, with D uncertain. This CDR3 has 13 amino acids. Per the germline V gene, CDR1 is SGHAT and CDR2 is FQNNGV. The germline V and J ends were trimmed by 2 bases and 0 bases, with 4 bases remaining between them. The CDR3: CASSLMDQETQYF. The DNA of the CDR3 is TGTGCCAGCAGCTTAATGGACCAAGAGACCCAGTACTTC.

The CDR3 DNA is TGTGCCAGCAGGGGGGGCCATTCCTACGAGCAGTACTTC. Amino acids: CASRGGHSYEQYF. V gene TRBV6-5 combines with J gene TRBJ2-7; tentatively, D is TRBD1 or TRBD2 (6 bases each). The germline V gene has CDR1 MNHEY and CDR2 SVGAGI. Trimming pared 6 bases from V and 1 base from J, leaving 10 bases between. The CDR3 runs to 13 residues.

The rearrangement uses TRBV6-1 and TRBJ1-1; no definite D call. The CDR3 consists of 16 residues. Germline assignment: CDR1 MNHNS and CDR2 SASEGT. V shed 2 bases and J shed 0 bases, with 13 bases lying between them. The chain's CDR3 is CASSELTVGLNTEAFF. CDR3 coding DNA: TGTGCCAGCAGTGAACTAACTGTAGGGCTGAACACTGAAGCTTTCTTT.

The V gene is TRBV7-2, the J gene TRBJ2-7, with 11 positions matching TRBD2. V lost 1 base and J lost 0; bases outside the gene matches: 8. This CDR3 comprises 18 residues. Germline V lookup: CDR1 SGHTA, CDR2 FQGNSA. The CDR3 nucleotides are TGTGCCAGCAGCTTAGGGGCTAGCGGGAGGCCTAGCTCCTACGAGCAGTACTTC. Its protein is CASSLGASGRPSSYEQYF.

This rearrangement joins TRBV2 to TRBJ1-6, with 7 bases that match TRBD1. The CDR3 contains 16 residues. The germline CDR1 and CDR2 sequences are SNHLY and FYNNEI. V was pared by 4 bases and J by 0 bases, with 3 bases of the junction left unmatched. CDR3 sequence (DNA): TGTGCCAGCAGTGGAGGGGACAGCTCCTATAATTCACCCCTCCACTTT. Translating it yields CASSGGDSSYNSPLHF.

The chain employs TRBV5-4 and TRBJ1-3; D remains unclear. Trimming took 4 bases from V and 0 from J, leaving 11 bases between them. The CDR3 is 15 amino acids. Germline loops: CDR1 SGHNT, CDR2 YYREEE (reference sequence). CDR3 sequence (DNA): TGTGCCAGCAGCCCTACCTCTGGCTCTGGAAACACCATATATTTT. Translated, it gives CASSPTSGSGNTIYF.

The gene calls are TRBV6-1 and TRBJ2-5; possibly TRBD1 for D (5 bases). The DNA matches TRBJ2-7 better at its end, which makes the J call doubtful. The CDR3 has 12 amino acids. CDR1 MNHNS and CDR2 SASEGT come from the germline V gene. The CDR3 loop is CATDRPSYEQYF. In nucleotides, the CDR3 is TGTGCCACCGACAGACCCTCCTACGAGCAGTACTTC.

This chain links TRBV29-1 with TRBJ2-3; 8 bases map to TRBD2. The germline CDR1 and CDR2 sequences are SQVTM and ANQGSEA. This CDR3 has 15 residues. CDR3 nucleotides: TGCAGTGGTGAGCCAGCGGGAGTGGGCTCAGATACGCAGTATTTT. Its protein is CSGEPAGVGSDTQYF.

This chain links TRBV4-3 with TRBJ2-7; D possibly corresponds to TRBD1 (5 bases). V was clipped by 0 bases and J by 2 bases, with 11 bases between them. The CDR3 spans 15 residues. Germline CDR1 reads LGHNA; CDR2 reads YSLEER. As DNA, the CDR3 is TGCGCCAGCAGCCAAGATCGAACAGGCACCTACGAGCAGTACTTC. It codes for CASSQDRTGTYEQYF.

The chain combines TRBV18 with TRBJ1-3, with 8 bases aligning to TRBD1. The CDR3 extends over 16 amino acids. Germline-derived CDR1 and CDR2 are KGHSH and LQKENI. After removal of 0 bases from V and 1 base from J, the junction contained 2 bases not matched to a gene. CDR3 DNA sequence: TGTGCCAGCTCACCACCACACAGGGGGTCTGGAAACACCATATATTTT. Its translation is CASSPPHRGSGNTIYF.

This clone was seen once. This rearrangement joins TRBV6-1 to TRBJ2-3; the match to TRBD1 covers 10 bases. Germline V gives CDR1 MNHNS, CDR2 SASEGT. Trimming removed 4 bases from V and 0 bases from J; junction bases left unmatched: 7. The CDR3 is 17 residues long. CDR3 nucleotide sequence: TGTGCCAGCAGTGGACGGACAGGGGGAAGTAGCACAGATACGCAGTATTTT. Residues: CASSGRTGGSSTDTQYF.

The V and J genes are TRBV9 and TRBJ1-3; a weak D match, TRBD1 (5 bases). The length of the CDR3 is 16 residues. The germline gives CDR1 SGDLS, CDR2 YYNGEE. Trimming took 3 bases from V and 0 from J, leaving 13 bases between them. CDR3 DNA sequence: TGTGCCAGCAGCGCTGGCGGGGACTCCTCTGGAAACACCATATATTTT. Amino acids: CASSAGGDSSGNTIYF.